Described below is a single T cell receptor (beta chain) sequence and its context. Its antigen is unidentified. This sample stems from a study of identical twins. Study findings and constraints: Within cord blood, abundant beta clonotypes carried fewer insertions, but memory repertoires showed no such trend. Part of the zero-insertion signal could reflect confounding by invariant MAIT and iNKT cells.

One entry per CDR3 protein, called by TCRdb with MiXCR from the 5' RACE reads. The table records under 300,000 distinct CDR3 sequences, about 12% of them present only once. The same data also went into a second study, on yellow fever vaccine responses in identical twins.

The sample consisted of memory (CD45RO+) T cells sorted from blood. The TCR comes from a woman aged 18-29 years in good health.

CDR3 coding DNA: TGTGCCAGCAGCTTAGTGGGACAGGGGGCCAAAAACATTCAGTACTTC. Its protein is CASSLVGQGAKNIQYF. The chain employs TRBV7-2 and TRBJ2-4; 10 positions match TRBD1. The CDR3 has 16 amino acids. With V trimmed by 1 base and J by 1 base, 1 base remained unmatched. The germline V gene has CDR1 SGHTA and CDR2 FQGNSA.